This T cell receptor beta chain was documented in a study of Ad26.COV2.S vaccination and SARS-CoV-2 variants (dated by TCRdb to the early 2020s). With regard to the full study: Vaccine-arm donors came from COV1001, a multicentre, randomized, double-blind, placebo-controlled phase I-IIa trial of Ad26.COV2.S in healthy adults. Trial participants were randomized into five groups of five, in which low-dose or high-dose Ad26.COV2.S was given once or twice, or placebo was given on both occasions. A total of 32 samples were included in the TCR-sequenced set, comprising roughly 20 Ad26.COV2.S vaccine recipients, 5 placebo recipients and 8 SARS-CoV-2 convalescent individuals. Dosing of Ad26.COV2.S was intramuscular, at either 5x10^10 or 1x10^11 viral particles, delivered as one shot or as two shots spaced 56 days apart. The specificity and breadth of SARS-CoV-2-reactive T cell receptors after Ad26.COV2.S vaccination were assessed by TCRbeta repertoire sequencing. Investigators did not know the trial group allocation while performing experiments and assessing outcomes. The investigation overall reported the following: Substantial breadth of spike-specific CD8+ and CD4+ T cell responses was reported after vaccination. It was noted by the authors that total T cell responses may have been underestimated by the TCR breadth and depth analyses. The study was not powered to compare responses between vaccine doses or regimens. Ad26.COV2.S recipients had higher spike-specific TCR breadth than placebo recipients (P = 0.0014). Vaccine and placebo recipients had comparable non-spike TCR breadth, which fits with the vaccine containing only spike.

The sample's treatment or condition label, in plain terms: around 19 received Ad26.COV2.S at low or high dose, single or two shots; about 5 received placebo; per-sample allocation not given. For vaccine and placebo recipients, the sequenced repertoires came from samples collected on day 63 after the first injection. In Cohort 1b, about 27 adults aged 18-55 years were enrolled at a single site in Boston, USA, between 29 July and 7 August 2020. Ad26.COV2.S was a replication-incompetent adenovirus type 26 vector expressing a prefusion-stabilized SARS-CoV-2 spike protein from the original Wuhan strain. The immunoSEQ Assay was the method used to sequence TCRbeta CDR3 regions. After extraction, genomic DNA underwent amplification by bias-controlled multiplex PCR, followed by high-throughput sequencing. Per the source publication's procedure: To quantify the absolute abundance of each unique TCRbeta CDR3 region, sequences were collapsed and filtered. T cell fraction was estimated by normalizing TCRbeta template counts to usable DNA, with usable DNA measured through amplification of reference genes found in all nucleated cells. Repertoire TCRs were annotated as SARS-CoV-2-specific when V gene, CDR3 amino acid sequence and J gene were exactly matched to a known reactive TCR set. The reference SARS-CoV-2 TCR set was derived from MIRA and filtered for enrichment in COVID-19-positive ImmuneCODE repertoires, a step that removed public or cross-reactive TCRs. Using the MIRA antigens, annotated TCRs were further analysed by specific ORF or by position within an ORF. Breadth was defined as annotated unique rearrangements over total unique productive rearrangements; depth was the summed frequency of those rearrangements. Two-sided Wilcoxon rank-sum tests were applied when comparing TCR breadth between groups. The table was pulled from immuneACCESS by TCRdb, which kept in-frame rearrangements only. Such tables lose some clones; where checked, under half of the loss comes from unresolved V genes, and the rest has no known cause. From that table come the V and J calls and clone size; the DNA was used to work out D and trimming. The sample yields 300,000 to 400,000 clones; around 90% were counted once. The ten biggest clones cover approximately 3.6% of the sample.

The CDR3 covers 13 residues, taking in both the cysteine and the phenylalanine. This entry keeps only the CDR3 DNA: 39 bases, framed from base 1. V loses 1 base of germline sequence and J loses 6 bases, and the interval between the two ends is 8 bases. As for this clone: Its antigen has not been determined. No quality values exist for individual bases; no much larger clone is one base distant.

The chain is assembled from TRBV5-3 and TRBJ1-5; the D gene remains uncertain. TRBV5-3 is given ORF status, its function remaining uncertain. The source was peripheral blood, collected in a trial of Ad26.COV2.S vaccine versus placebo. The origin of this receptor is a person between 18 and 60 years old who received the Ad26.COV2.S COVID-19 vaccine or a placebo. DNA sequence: TGTGCCAGAAGCTTGTCCAGATTTCAGCCCCAGCATTTT. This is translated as CARSLSRFQPQHF.